This T cell receptor (beta chain) appears in the sequencing data of a study of T-cell reconstitution after alpha-beta-depleted transplantation in children (dated by TCRdb to the mid-2010s). Background on the whole study: T-cell immune reconstitution after TCRalphabeta/CD19-depleted allogeneic hematopoietic cell transplantation in children was quantitatively tracked in the study by means of TCR repertoire profiling. General study outcomes and caveats: The apparently early recovery of alphabetaT-cell counts about two months after transplant reportedly depended on only several hundred rapidly expanded clones that came from non-depleted graft cells. In some patients, the high TCRbeta diversity seen at day 60 was put down to recipient T cells and intrathymic progenitors that had survived conditioning. Hyperexpanded clone frequencies declined over subsequent months; after one year, T-cell counts and TCRbeta diversity were mostly attributed to newly produced T cells.

This clonotype was observed a few times. No cognate antigen has been identified for it. Base qualities are missing; no much larger clone stands one base away. The method was PCR. The sequencer was an Illumina HiSeq 2500. TCR library preparation used molecular barcoding, with unique molecular identifiers applied to normalize quantification of the TCRbeta repertoire. TCRdb reanalyzed the raw reads on its own, using fastp at Q25 for trimming and MiXCR for clone calling, and kept in-frame beta chains. Rows with one shared CDR3 protein collapse into an entry with the most common genes and DNA. Present in this sample are around 490,000 distinct CDR3 sequences, about an eighth of which were seen just once. The ten biggest clones cover approximately 14% of the sample. The treatment or condition label, read with the paper, signifies: allogeneic hematopoietic cell transplantation with graft depleted of TCRalphabeta T cells and CD19 B cells. The transplant recipients were children given TCRalphabeta/CD19-depleted allogeneic hematopoietic cell grafts.

The CDR3 goes from the cysteine to the phenylalanine over 13 residues. The DNA shown is the 39-base CDR3, in frame from base 1. The V and J ends are trimmed by 5 bases and 8 bases, leaving 15 bases between them. As encoded in the germline V gene, CDR1 is SGHTA while CDR2 is FQGNSA. This chain is built from TRBV7-2 and TRBJ1-2; too little of a D gene remains to name it. The material was PBMCs, mostly from graft donor cells, obtained 180 days after TCRalphabeta/CD19-depleted stem cell transplant. This receptor was obtained from a female patient younger than 10 who had a stem cell transplant for aplastic anemia, so the T cells may come from the graft donor. The DNA sequence is TGTGCCAGCAGCCCTCAGTACGGGGAGGGCTACACCTTC. Protein translation: CASSPQYGEGYTF. When the CDR3 is completed using the reference TRBV7-2 and TRBJ1-2 genes on either side, the full variable domain is GAGVSQSPSNKVTEKGKDVELRCDPISGHTALYWYRQSLGQGLEFLIYFQGNSAPDKSGLPSDRFSAERTGGSVSTLTIQRTQQEDSAVYLCASSPQYGEGYTFGSGTRLTVV.